This T cell receptor (beta chain) appears in the sequencing data of a study of blood T cell repertoires in COVID-19. The data were produced by immunoSEQ multiplex PCR, yet TCRdb's version contains in-frame clones alone and is incomplete. This table holds more than 200,000 clones, around 90% found once. Germline values: CDR1 SGHKS, CDR2 YYEKEE (reference sequence). V dropped 3 bases and J dropped 8 bases, with 14 bases sitting between them. The CDR3 covers 13 residues. V gene TRBV5-5 combines with J gene TRBJ1-2; D gene uncertain. This receptor was obtained from a woman in her 50s who had recovered from COVID-19. Sequencing used PBMCs or T cells enriched from blood (not recorded which). The CDR3 region has the DNA TGTGCCAGCAGCTCCGGGAGTCTTGGCGGCTACACCTTC. Its protein product is CASSSGSLGGYTF.